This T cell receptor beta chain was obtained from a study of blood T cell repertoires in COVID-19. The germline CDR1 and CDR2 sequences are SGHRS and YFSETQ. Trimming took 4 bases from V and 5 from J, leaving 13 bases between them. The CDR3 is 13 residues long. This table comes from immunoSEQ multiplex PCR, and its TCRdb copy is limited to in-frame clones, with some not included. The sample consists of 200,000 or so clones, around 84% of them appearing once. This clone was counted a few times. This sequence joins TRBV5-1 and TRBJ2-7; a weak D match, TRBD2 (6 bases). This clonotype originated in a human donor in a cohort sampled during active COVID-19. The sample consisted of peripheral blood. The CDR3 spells CASSPSAGHEQYF. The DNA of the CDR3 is TGCGCCAGCAGCCCTAGCGCGGGACACGAGCAGTACTTC.